The 31 T cell receptor beta chains listed next were all sequenced from one sample in a study of T-cell reconstitution after alpha-beta-depleted transplantation in children. Library preparation (for TCRbeta) was performed with unique molecular identifiers. MiXCR was run by TCRdb on the PCR reads, yielding one entry per CDR3 protein. The table has about 830,000 distinct CDR3 sequences, roughly 16% seen once; the top ten hold roughly 5%. Source: PBMCs, mostly from graft donor cells, taken 360 days after TCRalphabeta/CD19-depleted stem cell transplant. Receptor source: a male patient aged 10 to 17 who had a stem cell transplant for acute lymphoblastic leukemia, so the T cells may come from the graft donor.

This clonotype has only a few counts. The chain couples TRBV15 to TRBJ1-1; TRBD1 agrees at 8 bases. CDR1 LNHNV and CDR2 YYDKDF come from the germline V gene (reference sequence). The CDR3 is 14 amino acids. The V gene end was trimmed by 3 bases and the J gene end by 9 bases; junction bases not matched to a gene: 9. CDR3 sequence: CATSSALRTGKAFF. The CDR3 DNA is TGTGCCACCAGCAGCGCTCTCAGGACAGGGAAAGCTTTCTTT.

This clonotype was seen only a few times. CDR3: CASSRAGQPNEKLFF. CDR3 DNA sequence: TGTGCCAGCAGCCGGGCGGGACAACCTAATGAAAAACTGTTTTTT. J is TRBJ1-4 and V is TRBV7-9; a possible D gene is TRBD1 (6 bases). Germline assignment: CDR1 SEHNR and CDR2 FQNEAQ (reference sequence). Trimming pared 5 bases from V and 3 bases from J, leaving 13 bases between. CDR3 length: 15 residues.

This clonotype was observed a few times. The J gene is TRBJ1-1, the V gene TRBV29-1, with TRBD1 matching over 9 bases. This CDR3 contains 16 residues. In germline, CDR1 is SQVTM, CDR2 ANQGSEA. Trimming cost V 6 bases and J 1 base; bases outside gene matches: 12. CDR3 sequence: CSVYRDRALENTEAFF. CDR3 nucleotides: TGCAGCGTATACCGGGACAGGGCCTTGGAGAACACTGAAGCTTTCTTT. Supplemented by reference TRBV29-1 and TRBJ1-1, the full variable domain reads SAVISQKPSRDICQRGTSLTIQCQVDSQVTMMFWYRQQPGQSLTLIATANQGSEATYESGFVIDKFPISRPNLTFSTLTVSNMSPEDSSIYLCSVYRDRALENTEAFFGQGTRLTVV.

Ten or more counts support this clonotype. The chain recombines TRBV3-1 with TRBJ1-1, with D perhaps TRBD1 (5 bases). Trimming shortened V by 2 bases and J by 4 bases, and 11 bases separated the two germline ends. Germline CDR1 is LGHDT and CDR2 is YNNKEL (reference sequence). CDR3 length: 14 amino acids. In nucleotides, the CDR3 is TGTGCCAGCAGCCAAAACCCCGGGGGCACTGAAGCTTTCTTT. Translating it yields CASSQNPGGTEAFF.

In its sample, this clonotype was seen a few times. The rearrangement joins TRBV4-2 to TRBJ2-3; D is possibly TRBD1 or TRBD2 (5 bases each). There are 16 residues in the CDR3. Per the germline V gene, CDR1 is LGHNA and CDR2 is YNFKEQ. Trimming removed 0 bases from V and 4 bases from J, with 14 bases in between. In nucleotides, the CDR3 is TGTGCCAGCAGCCAAGAGAGGGACGGGTTTCCAGATACGCAGTATTTT. Translation: CASSQERDGFPDTQYF.

The chain carries TRBV12-3 or TRBV12-4 and TRBJ1-5; maybe TRBD1 (5 bases). Trimming took off 6 bases at V and 6 bases at J, with 12 bases between the two ends. The CDR3 consists of 13 residues. Written as DNA, the CDR3 is TGTGCCAGCAGCCTCCAGGGAATTCAGCCCCAGCATTTT. It codes for CASSLQGIQPQHF.

This clonotype was counted only a few times. This sequence joins TRBV3-1 and TRBJ2-5, with 7 nucleotides matching TRBD2. V shed 3 bases and J 5 bases; nucleotides not matched to a gene: 15. Germline CDR1 reads LGHDT; CDR2 reads YNNKEL (reference sequence). CDR3 length: 17 amino acids. The CDR3 DNA follows: TGTGCCAGCAGCCAGGTCCTCATACGGGAGGAAGGCGAGACCCAGTACTTC. This sequence encodes CASSQVLIREEGETQYF.

This clonotype was counted between two and nine times. The chain is built from TRBV7-9 and TRBJ2-5; TRBD1 might be the D (6 bases). The CDR3 runs to 16 residues. From germline, CDR1 is SEHNR and CDR2 FQNEAQ (reference sequence). V lost 3 bases, J lost 2 bases, and 16 bases lay in between. Here the CDR3 DNA reads TGTGCCAGCAGCTTTCGCGGACAGTCGGAACAAGAGACCCAGTACTTC. It translates to CASSFRGQSEQETQYF.

V gene TRBV7-6 combines with J gene TRBJ1-4; D is possibly TRBD1 (5 bases). V dropped 7 bases and J dropped 6 bases, with 15 bases sitting between them. Looked up from germline, CDR1 is SGHVS and CDR2 is FNYEAQ. This CDR3 is 14 amino acids long. The CDR3 DNA follows: TGTGCCAGCACACACGAGGGGAAGTATGAAAAACTGTTTTTT. Amino acids: CASTHEGKYEKLFF.

The chain links TRBV20-1 to TRBJ2-7; 8 bases align to TRBD2. CDR1 DFQATT and CDR2 SNEGSKA come from the germline V gene (reference sequence). V gave up 4 bases and J gave up 7 bases; unmatched junction bases: 9. The CDR3 runs 13 residues. This chain's CDR3 is CSATSGRDGEQYF. The CDR3 region has the DNA TGCAGTGCTACTAGCGGGCGGGACGGGGAGCAGTACTTC.

This clonotype showed up just a few times. V and J are TRBV12-3 or TRBV12-4 and TRBJ2-7; D may be TRBD2 (6 bases). The V end was cut by 6 bases, the J end by 3 bases, with 15 bases between. This CDR3 region has 14 residues. CDR3 coding DNA: TGTGCCAGCAGACCCCCGGTGGGGGGCTACGAGCAGTACTTC. This translates into CASRPPVGGYEQYF.

The genes are TRBV2 and TRBJ2-3, with 7 bases fitting TRBD1. This CDR3 spans 13 amino acids. Germline V gives CDR1 SNHLY, CDR2 FYNNEI. The V segment lost 11 bases and the J segment 3 bases; nucleotides outside the gene matches: 8. The chain's CDR3 is CAGDRAPTDTQYF. CDR3 DNA: TGTGCCGGCGACAGGGCCCCTACAGATACGCAGTATTTT. Complete variable domain (other parts from reference TRBV2 and TRBJ2-3): EPEVTQTPSHQVTQMGQEVILRCVPISNHLYFYWYRQILGQKVEFLVSFYNNEISEKSEIFDDQFSVERPDGSNFTLKIRSTKLEDSAMYFCAGDRAPTDTQYFGPGTRLTVL.

This clonotype was seen a few times. The CDR3 region is CASSGQIAMNTEAFF. CDR3 in DNA: TGTGCCAGCAGTGGACAGATCGCCATGAACACTGAAGCTTTCTTT. V and J are TRBV25-1 and TRBJ1-1, with TRBD1 as a possible D gene (5 bases). Trimming removed 4 bases at V and 0 bases at J, with 12 bases between. CDR3 length equals 15 residues. Germline CDR1 is MGHDK and CDR2 is SYGVNS.

The CDR3 nucleotides read TGTGCCAGCAGCTTATATGGGAGTGGGCTAGCGGGAGCCCTTGGCACAGATACGCAGTATTTT. Protein product: CASSLYGSGLAGALGTDTQYF. V usage is TRBV11-1 and J usage is TRBJ2-3; TRBD2 matches at 10 bases. Trimming at V came to 2 bases and at J to 1 base, leaving 18 bases not matched to a gene. This CDR3 has 21 residues. CDR1 is SGHAT and CDR2 is FQDESV in the germline V gene (reference sequence).

The J gene is TRBJ1-5, the V gene TRBV2; 9 positions agree with TRBD1. Germline V gives CDR1 SNHLY, CDR2 FYNNEI. The CDR3 extends over 15 amino acids. Trimming removed 6 bases from V and 4 bases from J; junction bases left unmatched: 7. CDR3: CASSGGQGKNQPQHF. The DNA of the CDR3 is TGTGCCAGCAGCGGAGGACAGGGGAAGAATCAGCCCCAGCATTTT.

This clonotype has just a few counts. The genes are TRBV5-1 and TRBJ2-1; TRBD2 agrees at 12 bases. Trimming cost V 4 bases and J 9 bases; bases outside gene matches: 5. The CDR3 consists of 14 residues. In germline, CDR1 is SGHRS, CDR2 YFSETQ. CDR3 protein: CASSETSGSFEQFF. The CDR3 DNA is TGCGCCAGCAGCGAGACTAGCGGGAGTTTTGAGCAGTTCTTC.

A few counts support this clonotype. The chain links TRBV7-1 to TRBJ2-3; 10 bases are a match to TRBD2. TRBV7-1 is an ORF; its function is uncertain. The CDR3 length is 24 residues. V dropped 3 bases and J dropped 0; count of bases not matched to a gene: 27. The CDR3, as DNA: TGTGCCAGCAGCTCCCCCCGGGGTAGGGTGGGGACTAGCGAGCGACTACCTAGCACAGATACGCAGTATTTT. Translation: CASSSPRGRVGTSERLPSTDTQYF.

The rearrangement joins TRBV7-6 to TRBJ2-7, with D perhaps assigned TRBD1 or TRBD2 (5 bases each). The CDR3 contains 16 residues. Germline CDR1 reads SGHVS; CDR2 reads FNYEAQ. V was shortened by 5 bases and J by 5 bases, with 22 bases between the two germline ends. Here the CDR3 reads CASSPTGLANQDEQYF. The DNA for the CDR3 is TGTGCCAGCAGCCCGACGGGGCTAGCCAACCAAGACGAGCAGTACTTC.

CDR3 bases: TGTGCCAGCAGTTTAACAGGGTCCCCCAACACTGAAGCTTTCTTT. This codes for CASSLTGSPNTEAFF. V usage is TRBV27 and J usage is TRBJ1-1; D possibly corresponds to TRBD1 (6 bases). Deletions cut 2 bases from V and 2 bases from J, with 12 bases between. Germline CDR1 MNHEY, CDR2 SMNVEV (reference sequence). This CDR3 region has 15 residues.

This clonotype was seen more than once but under ten times. The rearrangement uses TRBV7-2 and TRBJ1-2; 7 bases are a match to TRBD1. CDR1 and CDR2 from the germline V gene are SGHTA and FQGNSA. The V gene end was trimmed by 3 bases and the J gene end by 4 bases; junction bases not matched to a gene: 8. This CDR3 contains 15 residues. The CDR3 nucleotides read TGTGCCAGCAGCTTCCGGGACAGCAACGCCTATGGCTACACCTTC. Translated, it gives CASSFRDSNAYGYTF.

This clonotype was counted only a few times. J is TRBJ2-7 and V is TRBV13; 8 bases are shared with TRBD2. Germline lookup yields CDR1 PRHDT and CDR2 FYEKMQ (reference sequence). The CDR3 contains 13 residues. This chain's CDR3 is CASRDSGMTEQYF. CDR3 sequence (DNA): TGTGCTTCGCGGGATAGCGGGATGACCGAGCAGTACTTC.

J is TRBJ2-1 and V is TRBV29-1; D is perhaps TRBD2 (6 bases). CDR3 size: 16 residues. The V gene's germline CDR1 is SQVTM and CDR2 ANQGSEA. V lost 4 bases, J lost 8 bases, and 24 bases lay in between. This chain's CDR3 is CSVVPVGREIWDEQFF. The CDR3, as DNA: TGCAGCGTTGTCCCGGTCGGGCGGGAAATATGGGATGAGCAGTTCTTC.

The genes are TRBV27 and TRBJ1-2; no clear D gene. The germline CDR1 and CDR2 sequences are MNHEY and SMNVEV (reference sequence). The CDR3 sequence is 14 residues long. The ends were cut back, 7 bases at V and 3 bases at J, with 15 bases in the middle. CDR3 DNA: TGTGCCAGCACCCCGCGGGAAGGTCACTATGGCTACACCTTC. Translation: CASTPREGHYGYTF.

The V gene is TRBV5-5, the J gene TRBJ2-5; no reliable D call. Germline V lookup: CDR1 SGHKS, CDR2 YYEKEE (reference sequence). The V gene lost 2 bases and the J gene lost 9 bases, with 14 bases spanning the gap. The CDR3 covers 13 residues. The CDR3 sequence is CASSLVFVGSQYF. DNA of the CDR3: TGTGCCAGCAGCTTAGTTTTTGTAGGGTCCCAGTACTTC.

CDR3 protein: CASSLDLAGATNEQFF. The CDR3 DNA follows: TGTGCCAGCAGTTTAGATTTAGCGGGAGCCACCAATGAGCAGTTCTTC. V usage is TRBV28 and J usage is TRBJ2-1, with TRBD2 matching over 9 bases. There are 16 residues in the CDR3. Germline V gene lookup returns CDR1 MDHEN and CDR2 SYDVKM. V gave up 2 bases and J gave up 6 bases; unmatched junction bases: 8. Full variable domain (remainder filled in from reference TRBV28 and TRBJ2-1): DVKVTQSSRYLVKRTGEKVFLECVQDMDHENMFWYRQDPGLGLRLIYFSYDVKMKEKGDIPEGYSVSREKKERFSLILESASTNQTSMYLCASSLDLAGATNEQFFGPGTRLTVL.

There are a few counts of this clonotype. The chain carries TRBV5-1 and TRBJ2-5; D not resolved. CDR1 is SGHRS and CDR2 is YFSETQ in the germline V gene. V was pared by 2 bases and J by 3 bases, with 11 bases between. The CDR3 loop spans 14 amino acids. The CDR3 here is CASSLGPSEETQYF. The DNA of the CDR3 is TGCGCCAGCAGCTTAGGACCCTCCGAAGAGACCCAGTACTTC.

This clonotype has just a few counts. The rearrangement joins TRBV10-3 to TRBJ2-4; D may be TRBD1 (6 bases). Germline V CDR1 and CDR2: ENHRY, SYGVKD. Trimming removed 9 bases from V and 0 bases from J, with 15 bases in between. This CDR3 spans 15 amino acids. CDR3 in amino acids: CAMGATELAKNIQYF. DNA of the CDR3: TGTGCCATGGGGGCGACAGAACTAGCCAAAAACATTCAGTACTTC.

This clonotype was seen ten or more times. The chain employs TRBV29-1 and TRBJ2-2; D uncertain. The CDR3 consists of 11 residues. Germline-derived CDR1 and CDR2 are SQVTM and ANQGSEA. V lost 7 bases, J lost 1 base, and 4 bases lay in between. The CDR3 loop is CSGENTGELFF. As DNA, the CDR3 is TGCAGCGGGGAGAACACCGGGGAGCTGTTTTTT.

This clonotype was counted ten times or more. The rearrangement links TRBV10-3 to TRBJ2-6; tentatively, D is TRBD1 (5 bases). V was clipped by 0 bases and J by 2 bases, with 14 bases between them. The germline CDR1 and CDR2 sequences are ENHRY and SYGVKD. The CDR3 spans 18 residues. In DNA, the CDR3 is TGTGCCATCAGTGAGTCTGAAGGGGAAAGAGCTGGGGCCAACGTCCTGACTTTC. Amino acid sequence: CAISESEGERAGANVLTF.

The chain employs TRBV7-2 and TRBJ2-2; TRBD2 matches 7 bases. CDR3 length equals 16 residues. Germline V gene sequence: CDR1 SGHTA, CDR2 FQGNSA. The V segment lost 3 bases and the J segment 4 bases; nucleotides outside the gene matches: 8. The CDR3 loop reads CASSFPGGGSTGELFF. DNA of the CDR3: TGTGCCAGCAGCTTTCCGGGAGGCGGGAGCACCGGGGAGCTGTTTTTT.

The V call is TRBV6-2 or TRBV6-3, the J call TRBJ2-7; 8 bases are shared with TRBD1. Germline lookup yields CDR1 MNHEY and CDR2 SVGEGT. The CDR3 length is 14 residues. With V trimmed by 6 bases and J by 6 bases, 10 bases remained unmatched. The DNA for the CDR3 is TGTGCCAGCAGATCGGACAGGGTTGGCGGCGAGCAGTACTTC. This gives the protein CASRSDRVGGEQYF.